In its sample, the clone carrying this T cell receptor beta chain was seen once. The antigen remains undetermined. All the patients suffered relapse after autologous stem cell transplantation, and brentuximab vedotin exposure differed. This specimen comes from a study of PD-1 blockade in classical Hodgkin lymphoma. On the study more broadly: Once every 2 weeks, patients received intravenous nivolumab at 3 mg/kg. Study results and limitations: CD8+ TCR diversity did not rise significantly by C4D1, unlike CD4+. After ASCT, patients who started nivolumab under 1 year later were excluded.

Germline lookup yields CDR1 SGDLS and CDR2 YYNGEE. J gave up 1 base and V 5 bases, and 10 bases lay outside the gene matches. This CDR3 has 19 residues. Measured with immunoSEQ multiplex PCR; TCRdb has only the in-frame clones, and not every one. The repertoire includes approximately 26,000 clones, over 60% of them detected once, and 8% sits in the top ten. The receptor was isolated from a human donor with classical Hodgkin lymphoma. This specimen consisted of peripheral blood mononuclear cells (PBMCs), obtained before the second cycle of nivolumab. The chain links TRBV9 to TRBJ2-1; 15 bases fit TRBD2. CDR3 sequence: CASSLDGLAGGGSYNEQFF. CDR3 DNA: TGTGCCAGCAGTCTAGATGGACTAGCGGGAGGGGGGTCCTACAATGAGCAGTTCTTC.